The rows below give T cell receptor beta chains drawn from one sample of a study of T cell responses to AZD1222 COVID-19 vaccine. Generated by immunoSEQ multiplex PCR, the TCRdb table keeps only in-frame clones and is missing some. The sample shows 150,000 to 200,000 clones, approximately 93% of them seen only once. The specimen comprised peripheral blood, sampled 28 days after the second AZD1222 dose. These receptors were taken from an adult who received the AZD1222 COVID-19 vaccine. Both conserved end residues are trimmed from each CDR3. A D gene is named only where the DNA matches it firmly.

>.|TRBV2|TRBJ2-5
ASRPGRAGETQY
>.|TRBV11-2|TRBJ2-7
ASSLDGAYEQY
>.|TRBV29-1|TRBJ2-7
SVESLDEQY
>.|TRBV6-5|TRBJ1-1
ASSRGGPAEAF
>TRBD1|TRBV7-9|TRBJ1-4
ASRRDSYSTNEKLF
>.|TRBV6-5|TRBJ2-7
ASIQGNREDEQY
>TRBD1|TRBV9|TRBJ1-2
ASSPGTGGDYGYT
>.|TRBV28|TRBJ1-3
ASSPPRGAAGNTIY
>TRBD1|TRBV2|TRBJ2-7
ASSGTGAPYEQY
>TRBD1|TRBV28|TRBJ1-2
ASSAGGPTELNYGYT
>TRBD2|TRBV10-1|TRBJ2-3
ASSEGTSGTDTQY
>.|TRBV14|TRBJ1-6
ASSPLQGSPLH
>TRBD1|TRBV5-1|TRBJ2-7
ASSLPGTGSYEQY
>TRBD1|TRBV23-1|TRBJ1-2
ASSHFGTGRVDGYT
>.|TRBV11-2|TRBJ1-2
ASSLSDNGYGYT
>.|TRBV18|TRBJ1-3
ASSPPRGAGGNTIY
>.|TRBV11-2|TRBJ2-1
ASSSGLVNEQF
>.|TRBV4-1|TRBJ1-2
ASSQPRGGTGGRLWTYGYT
>.|TRBV12-3/TRBV12-4|TRBJ1-2
ASSPLRFYGYT
>TRBD1|TRBV2|TRBJ1-4
ASSTGGASLLEKLF
>.|TRBV6-5|TRBJ2-2
ASGFSHNTGELF
>.|TRBV6-6|TRBJ2-7
ASSIRDLSWQY
>.|TRBV14|TRBJ2-1
ASSQEGGNIYNEQF
>.|TRBV28|TRBJ2-1
ASSRALWEQF
>.|TRBV21-1|TRBJ2-1
ASSRQGDEQF
>.|TRBV6-5|TRBJ2-3
ASGIDDGDTQY
>.|TRBV24-1|TRBJ1-1
ATSDFTGPTMNTEAF
>TRBD2|TRBV7-9|TRBJ2-1
ASSLSSGSLRWEQF
>.|TRBV2|TRBJ1-3
ASSEGLLGSGNTIY
>TRBD1|TRBV28|TRBJ2-7
ASSLALPGQSTYEQY
>.|TRBV4-1|TRBJ1-6
ASSPAPPHRPYSPLH
>TRBD1|TRBV3-1/TRBV3-2|TRBJ1-2
ASSSYSPGQNNYGYT
>.|TRBV7-2|TRBJ2-1
ASRTRETYNEQF
>TRBD1|TRBV30|TRBJ2-6
AWNGDRTSSRANVLT
>.|TRBV10-1|TRBJ1-2
ASSAQANYGYT
>.|TRBV4-1|TRBJ2-3
ASSQLGLGTRTDTQY
>TRBD1|TRBV2|TRBJ1-6
ASKGTVNSPLH
>TRBD2|TRBV7-9|TRBJ2-7
ASSLVGSGSYEQY
>.|TRBV11-2|TRBJ2-2
ASSFLPYRGELF
>.|TRBV28|TRBJ1-2
ASSQVSTERFDGYT
>TRBD1|TRBV2|TRBJ2-1
ASSEPLDRASYNEQF
>TRBD1|TRBV4-2|TRBJ1-5
ASTDRDGAQPQH
>.|TRBV28|TRBJ2-7
ASSPSIQYEQY
>TRBD1|TRBV28|TRBJ1-2
ASSLPLEGQGSIYGYT
>.|TRBV18|TRBJ1-2
ASSPGANYGYT
>TRBD2|TRBV28|TRBJ2-1
ASSRGGVGYNEQF
>TRBD2|TRBV27|TRBJ2-1
ASTTSGKSEQF
>TRBD1|TRBV19|TRBJ1-6
ASSMGRGRSYNSPLH
>TRBD2|TRBV28|TRBJ2-7
ASSFYEFSGRGYEQY
>TRBD2|TRBV9|TRBJ2-3
ASSVVPAGGDTQY
>.|TRBV30|TRBJ2-1
AWSIVGADNEQF
>.|TRBV21-1|TRBJ2-1
ASSKDRSPYNEQF
>.|TRBV7-3|TRBJ2-1
ASSLTFSEQF
>TRBD1|TRBV6-5|TRBJ1-1
ASRATGVAYTEAF
>.|TRBV28|TRBJ1-2
ASSTPRSGRTAFDGYT